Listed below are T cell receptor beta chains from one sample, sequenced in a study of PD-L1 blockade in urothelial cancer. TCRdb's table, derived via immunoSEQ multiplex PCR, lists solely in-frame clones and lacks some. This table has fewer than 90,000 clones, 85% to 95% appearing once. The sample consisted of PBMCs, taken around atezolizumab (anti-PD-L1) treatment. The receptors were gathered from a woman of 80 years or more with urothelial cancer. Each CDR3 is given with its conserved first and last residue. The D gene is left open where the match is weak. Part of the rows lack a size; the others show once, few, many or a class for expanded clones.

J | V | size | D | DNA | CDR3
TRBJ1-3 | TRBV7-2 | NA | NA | TGTGCCAGCAGCCGACAGAGCTCTGGAAACACCATATATTTT | CASSRQSSGNTIYF
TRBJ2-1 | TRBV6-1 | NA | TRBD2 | TGTGCCAGCAGTGAAGCGCTTGGGCTAGCGGGCTACAATGAGCAGTTCTTC | CASSEALGLAGYNEQFF
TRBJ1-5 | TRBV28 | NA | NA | TGTGCCAGCAGAAACGGAGGTGGCAATCAGCCCCAGCATTTT | CASRNGGGNQPQHF
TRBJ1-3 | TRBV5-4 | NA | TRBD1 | TGTGCCAGCAGCTTTTACAGCACAGGGGTCGGAAACACCATATATTTT | CASSFYSTGVGNTIYF
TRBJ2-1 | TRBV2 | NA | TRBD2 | TGTGCCAGCAGTGGGAGTTTACTAGCGGAATACAATGAGCAGTTCTTC | CASSGSLLAEYNEQFF
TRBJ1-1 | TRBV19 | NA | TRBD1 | TGTGCCAGTAGGACAGGGGGCGCGTATACTGAAGCTTTCTTT | CASRTGGAYTEAFF
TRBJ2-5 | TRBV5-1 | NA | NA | TGCGCCAGCAGACCGGACATCGGAGAGACCCAGTACTTC | CASRPDIGETQYF
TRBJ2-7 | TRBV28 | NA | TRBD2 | TGTGCCAGCAGAGATGGAACGGGGGGCTCCTACGAGCAGTACTTC | CASRDGTGGSYEQYF
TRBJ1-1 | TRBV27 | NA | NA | TGTGCCAGCAGTTTATATGGCAGGCGGAACACTGAAGCTTTCTTT | CASSLYGRRNTEAFF
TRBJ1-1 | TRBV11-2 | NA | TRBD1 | TGTGCCAGCAGCTTAGGAGACAGGGGGCACACTGAAGCTTTCTTT | CASSLGDRGHTEAFF
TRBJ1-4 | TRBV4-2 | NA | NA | TGTGCCAGCAGCCAAGAGCCGGCGGCTAATGAAAAACTGTTTTTT | CASSQEPAANEKLFF
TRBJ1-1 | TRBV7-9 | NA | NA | TGTGCCAGCAGCTTATTGGGCCCCACTGAAGCTTTCTTT | CASSLLGPTEAFF
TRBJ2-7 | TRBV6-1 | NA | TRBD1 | TGTGCCAGTACAGGGGCAGTAGGCGAGCAGTACTTC | CASTGAVGEQYF
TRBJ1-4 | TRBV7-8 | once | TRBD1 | TGTGCCAGCAGCCGGGACAGGGCGGACGGTGAAAAACTGTTTTTT | CASSRDRADGEKLFF
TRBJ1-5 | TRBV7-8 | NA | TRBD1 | TGTGCCAGCAGTCAGACAGGGGTCGGCAATCAGCCCCAGCATTTT | CASSQTGVGNQPQHF
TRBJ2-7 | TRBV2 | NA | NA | TGTGCCAGCAGAAGGGACATTAACTACGAGCAGTACTTC | CASRRDINYEQYF
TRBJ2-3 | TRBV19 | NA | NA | TGTGCCACCCGGGTTAGCGATTCGACAGATACGCAGTATTTT | CATRVSDSTDTQYF
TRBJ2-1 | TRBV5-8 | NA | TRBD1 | TGTGCCAGCAGCCCGGCCGGGACAGGGAGCAATGAGCAGTTCTTC | CASSPAGTGSNEQFF
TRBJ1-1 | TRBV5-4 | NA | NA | TGTGCCAGCAGCCAGTTACAGGGTTCTCCCACTGAAGCTTTCTTT | CASSQLQGSPTEAFF
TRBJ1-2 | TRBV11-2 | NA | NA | TGTGCCAGCAGCCGAGCATCCTTCGGCTACACCTTC | CASSRASFGYTF
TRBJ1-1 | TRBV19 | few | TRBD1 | TGTGCCAGTAGTCGGTGGACAGGTACAATGAACACTGAAGCTTTCTTT | CASSRWTGTMNTEAFF
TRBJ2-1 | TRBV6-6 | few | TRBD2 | TGTGCCAGCAGTTACCGGACTAGCGGGAACAATGAGCAGTTCTTC | CASSYRTSGNNEQFF
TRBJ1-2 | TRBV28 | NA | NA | TGTGCCAGCAGTTTATCAACTGGGGCTCGAGACACCTTC | CASSLSTGARDTF
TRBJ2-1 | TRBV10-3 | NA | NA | TGTGCCATCAGTCTCGACGGGATCACCAATGAGCAGTTCTTC | CAISLDGITNEQFF
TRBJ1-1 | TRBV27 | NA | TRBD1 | TGTGCCAGCAGTCACCAGGGGGGAAACACTGAAGCTTTCTTT | CASSHQGGNTEAFF
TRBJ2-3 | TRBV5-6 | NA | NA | TGTGCCAGCAGCCTCGGACAGCTCAGCACAGATACGCAGTATTTT | CASSLGQLSTDTQYF
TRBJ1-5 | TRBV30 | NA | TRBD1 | TGTGCCTGGAGTGTTCAGGGGGGCAATCAGCCCCAGCATTTT | CAWSVQGGNQPQHF
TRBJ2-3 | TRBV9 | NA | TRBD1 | TGTGCCAGCAGCGCGGGGACAGACCAGGCCGCCGGTACGCAGTATTTT | CASSAGTDQAAGTQYF
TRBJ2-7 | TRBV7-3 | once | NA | TGTGCCAGCAGCTTAATAGGCGGCGCACCCAGCGAGCAGTACTTC | CASSLIGGAPSEQYF
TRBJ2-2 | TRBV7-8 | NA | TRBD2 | TGTGCCAGCAGCTTAACTAGCGGGGCGGTCCCCGGGGAGCTGTTTTTT | CASSLTSGAVPGELFF
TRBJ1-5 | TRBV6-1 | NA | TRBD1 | TGTGCCAGCAGGGACAGGGTGGGGCAGCCCCAGCATTTT | CASRDRVGQPQHF
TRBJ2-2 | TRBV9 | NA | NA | TGTGCCAGCAGCGTGATGGAGGAAAGCGGGGAGCTGTTTTTT | CASSVMEESGELFF
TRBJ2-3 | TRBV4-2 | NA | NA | TGTGCCAGCAGCCAAGACCGGGGTACGCAGTATTTT | CASSQDRGTQYF
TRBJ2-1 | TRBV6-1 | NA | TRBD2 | TGTGCCAGCAGCAAGCGGGAGGGTTCCTACAATGAGCAGTTCTTC | CASSKREGSYNEQFF
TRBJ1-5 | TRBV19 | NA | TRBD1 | TGTGCCAGTAGTGGCCCGGGACAGGGATTAAATCAGCCCCAGCATTTT | CASSGPGQGLNQPQHF
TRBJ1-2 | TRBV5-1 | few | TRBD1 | TGCGCCAGCAGCTTGGGAGGGGACAGCCTATACTATGGCTACACCTTC | CASSLGGDSLYYGYTF
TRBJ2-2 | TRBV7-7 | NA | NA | TGTGCCAGCAGCTTAGCCTCAGGGCTCCCTGGGGAGCTGTTTTTT | CASSLASGLPGELFF
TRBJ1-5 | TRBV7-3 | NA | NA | TGTGCCAGCAGCCCCGGGGTCGGTCAGCCCCAGCATTTT | CASSPGVGQPQHF
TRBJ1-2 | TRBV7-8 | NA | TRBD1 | TGTGCCAGCAGCTTAGCCCCGCAGGGGGCAGGATATGGCTACACCTTC | CASSLAPQGAGYGYTF
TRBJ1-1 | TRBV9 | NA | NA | TGTGCCAGCAGCGTAGGGGGAGGTGAAGCTTTCTTT | CASSVGGGEAFF
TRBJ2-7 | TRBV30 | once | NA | TGTGCCTGGAGTAGCAGACGGGACGAGCAGTACTTC | CAWSSRRDEQYF
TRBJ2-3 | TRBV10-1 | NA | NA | TGCGCCAGCAGTAAGGACTGGGCGGAAGGCACAGATACGCAGTATTTT | CASSKDWAEGTDTQYF
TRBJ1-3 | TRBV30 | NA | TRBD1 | TGTGCCTGGGGAACAGGGGGCTCTGGAAACACCATATATTTT | CAWGTGGSGNTIYF
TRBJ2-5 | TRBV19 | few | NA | TGTGCCAGTAGTCCAGGGCCGGGGGCCCAGTACTTC | CASSPGPGAQYF
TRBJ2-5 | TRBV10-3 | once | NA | TGTGAGAACAGACAGGGGAGGGAAGAGACCCAGTACTTC | CENRQGREETQYF
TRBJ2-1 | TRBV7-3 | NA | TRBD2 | TGTGCCAGCAGCTTAATGGCTAGCGGGACCTATGAGCAGTTCTTC | CASSLMASGTYEQFF
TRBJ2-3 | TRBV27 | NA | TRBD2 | TGTGCCAGCAGTTTATGGCTAGCGGGAGGGCCCGTAAGCACAGATACGCAGTATTTT | CASSLWLAGGPVSTDTQYF
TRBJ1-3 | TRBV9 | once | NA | TGTGCCAGCAGCGAACGTGCGCCTAGAAACCCCTCTGGAAACACCATATATTTT | CASSERAPRNPSGNTIYF
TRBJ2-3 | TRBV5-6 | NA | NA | TGTGCCAGCAGCTTGGCTGCACGACGGAGCGTGGATACGCAGTATTTT | CASSLAARRSVDTQYF
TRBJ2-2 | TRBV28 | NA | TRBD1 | TGTGCCAGCAGTTTTACAGGGGTAGGACACGGGGAGCTGTTTTTT | CASSFTGVGHGELFF
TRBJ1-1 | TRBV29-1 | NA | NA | TGCAGCGTTGGACCCAGGGGCCGGAACGTTGTGGGGCAGAACACTGAAGCTTTCTTT | CSVGPRGRNVVGQNTEAFF
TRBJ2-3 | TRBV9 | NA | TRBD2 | TGTGCCAGCAGCGAAAGCGGGAGGGCCGCCGATACGCAGTATTTT | CASSESGRAADTQYF
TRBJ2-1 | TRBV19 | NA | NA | TGTGCCAGTAGTATTGACAGGACCGTAAATGAGCAGTTCTTC | CASSIDRTVNEQFF
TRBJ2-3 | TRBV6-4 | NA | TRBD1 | TGTGCCAGCAGTGACTCGACAGGGGGTGGCGATACGCAGTATTTT | CASSDSTGGGDTQYF
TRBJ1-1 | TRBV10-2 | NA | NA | TGCGCCAGCAGTGAGATGGTTGGGGGGGGGACTGAAGCTTTCTTT | CASSEMVGGGTEAFF
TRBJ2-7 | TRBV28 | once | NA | TGTGCCACCGGCCCACCAGGTACCTACGAGCAGTACTTC | CATGPPGTYEQYF
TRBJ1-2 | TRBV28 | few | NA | TGTGCCAGCAGTTTATTGGCAGGGACTAAGGACACCTTC | CASSLLAGTKDTF
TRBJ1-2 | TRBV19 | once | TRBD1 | TGTGCCAGTAGCTCCACCGGGACAGGATCGAACTATGGCTACACCTTC | CASSSTGTGSNYGYTF
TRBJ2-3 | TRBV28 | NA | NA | TGTGCCAGCAGTCCTACCAGGGGTGCCGAGGATACGCAGTATTTT | CASSPTRGAEDTQYF
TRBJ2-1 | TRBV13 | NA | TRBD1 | TGTGCCAGCAGCAAGGACAGGGGCAATGAGCAGTTCTTC | CASSKDRGNEQFF